The subject of this entry is one T cell receptor beta chain. Its target is not known. These data originate in a study of post-analysis software for immune sequencing data. Overall study context: Disease courses included relapsing-remitting, secondary progressive and progressive-relapsing multiple sclerosis. Regarding the study as a whole: The five TRBV segments detected at higher frequency in patients than in controls included TRBV5-6, TRBV5-1 and TRBV20-1. Analysis by F measure revealed that same-batch samples clustered strongly together. Multiple sclerosis was associated with a significant reduction in normalized Chao1 diversity relative to controls.

Each TCR beta cDNA library carried unique molecular identifiers. From approximately 1 to 10 million T cells, 550,000 or so cDNA molecules were obtained. One entry per CDR3 protein results from TCRdb running MiXCR on the PCR reads. Here the sample spans 820,000 or so distinct CDR3 sequences, approximately 57% being singletons. V lost 5 bases and J lost 3, with 12 bases in between. This CDR3 has 14 amino acids. CDR1 and CDR2 (germline): SGHVT, SQSDAQ. The receptor's source is a girl aged 5 to 17 with multiple sclerosis. Sequenced input: blood. The chain is built from TRBV7-4 and TRBJ2-3; D tentatively fits TRBD1 or TRBD2 (5 bases each). The CDR3 nucleotides are TGTGCCAGCAGCCCACGGGACGTAACAGATACGCAGTATTTT. This translates into CASSPRDVTDTQYF.